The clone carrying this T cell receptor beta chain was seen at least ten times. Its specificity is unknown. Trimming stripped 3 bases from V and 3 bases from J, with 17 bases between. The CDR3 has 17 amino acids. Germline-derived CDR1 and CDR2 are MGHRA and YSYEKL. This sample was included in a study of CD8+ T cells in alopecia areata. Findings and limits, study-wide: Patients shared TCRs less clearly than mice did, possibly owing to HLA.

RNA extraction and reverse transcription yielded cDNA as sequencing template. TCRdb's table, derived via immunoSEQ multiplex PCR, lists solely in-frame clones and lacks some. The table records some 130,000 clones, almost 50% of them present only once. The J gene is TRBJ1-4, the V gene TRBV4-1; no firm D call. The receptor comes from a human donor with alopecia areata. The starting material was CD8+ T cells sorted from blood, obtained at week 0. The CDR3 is CASSHPFLEGSNEKLFF. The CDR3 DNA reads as TGCGCCAGCAGCCACCCCTTTCTGGAGGGATCTAATGAAAAACTGTTTTTT.